This TCR beta chain was sequenced during a study of blood T cell repertoires in COVID-19. Sequencing was performed with immunoSEQ multiplex PCR; in TCRdb, only in-frame clones are kept and a portion is missing. The data show tens of thousands of clones, around 90% seen once. This TCR was recovered from a man aged 45-60 years with active COVID-19. Sequenced: peripheral blood.

CDR3 in amino acids: CASSSPTTGSGNIQYF. The CDR3, as DNA: TGTGCCAGCAGCTCACCCACGACAGGGTCGGGGAACATTCAGTACTTC. The genes are TRBV7-6 and TRBJ2-4; 7 bases line up with TRBD1. V dropped 4 bases and J dropped 7; count of bases not matched to a gene: 13. CDR1 and CDR2 from the germline V gene are SGHVS and FNYEAQ. The CDR3 length is 16 residues.